A selection of T cell receptor beta chains follows, all from one sample in a study of beta chain features in type 1 diabetes. Some clones are missing from TCRdb's copy, which holds only in-frame ones; the method was immunoSEQ multiplex PCR. The table lists some 360,000 clones, 9.6% of them singletons. The specimen sequenced was central memory CD4+ T cells from blood. Source of these receptors: a man between 25 and 39 years old with type 1 diabetes. Both conserved end residues are trimmed from each CDR3. The order of the fields is CDR3 protein, clone size, V gene, J gene. Clone size is stated in some rows and not others, as once, few, many or a class when expanded.

CDR3aa: ASSHGQAYGYT
abundance: .
v_gene: TRBV4-3
j_gene: TRBJ1-2

CDR3aa: ASSLKQGGTEAF
abundance: .
v_gene: TRBV7-2
j_gene: TRBJ1-1

CDR3aa: ASSEGTLNTGELF
abundance: .
v_gene: TRBV25-1
j_gene: TRBJ2-2

CDR3aa: ASSPGLYSGNTIY
abundance: many
v_gene: TRBV7-9
j_gene: TRBJ1-3

CDR3aa: ASRGSGSYEQY
abundance: .
v_gene: TRBV25-1
j_gene: TRBJ2-7

CDR3aa: ASSLALASSYEQY
abundance: few
v_gene: TRBV7-2
j_gene: TRBJ2-7

CDR3aa: ASSQDSGYEQY
abundance: many
v_gene: TRBV4-2
j_gene: TRBJ2-7

CDR3aa: ASSKRSGEAEAF
abundance: many
v_gene: TRBV21-1
j_gene: TRBJ1-1

CDR3aa: ASSELLSGRKDTGELF
abundance: .
v_gene: TRBV9
j_gene: TRBJ2-2

CDR3aa: ASSSLSEQY
abundance: .
v_gene: TRBV7-2
j_gene: .

CDR3aa: ASSLDRQTSGYT
abundance: few
v_gene: TRBV7-9
j_gene: TRBJ1-2

CDR3aa: ASSWGTGGQPQH
abundance: .
v_gene: TRBV28
j_gene: TRBJ1-5

CDR3aa: ASSSGQAKTYEQY
abundance: .
v_gene: TRBV5-1
j_gene: .

CDR3aa: AWSTRGGTDTQY
abundance: few
v_gene: TRBV30
j_gene: TRBJ2-3

CDR3aa: ASSSKREATYEQY
abundance: few
v_gene: TRBV7-2
j_gene: TRBJ2-7

CDR3aa: ASSYSRGASTDTQY
abundance: .
v_gene: TRBV5-1
j_gene: TRBJ2-3

CDR3aa: ASSPGTPGNTIY
abundance: .
v_gene: TRBV11-3
j_gene: TRBJ1-3

CDR3aa: ASRPTTRLGYT
abundance: many
v_gene: TRBV28
j_gene: TRBJ1-2

CDR3aa: ASSLADVRAYEQY
abundance: once
v_gene: TRBV5-6
j_gene: TRBJ2-7

CDR3aa: ASSYLNYGYT
abundance: .
v_gene: TRBV7-2
j_gene: TRBJ1-2

CDR3aa: ASSQNLWDEQF
abundance: few
v_gene: TRBV4-1
j_gene: TRBJ2-1

CDR3aa: ASSPGSNTEAF
abundance: many
v_gene: TRBV7-3
j_gene: TRBJ1-1

CDR3aa: ASSSPPGRRGMNTEAF
abundance: few
v_gene: TRBV11-2
j_gene: TRBJ1-1

CDR3aa: ASSLAYGAEAF
abundance: few
v_gene: TRBV5-4
j_gene: TRBJ1-1

CDR3aa: ASSISRGGTEAF
abundance: .
v_gene: TRBV19
j_gene: TRBJ1-1

CDR3aa: ASRKGGDQPQH
abundance: .
v_gene: TRBV27
j_gene: TRBJ1-5

CDR3aa: ASSQRQQQETQY
abundance: few
v_gene: TRBV4-1
j_gene: TRBJ2-5

CDR3aa: ASSRKPIQETQY
abundance: few
v_gene: TRBV5-1
j_gene: TRBJ2-5

CDR3aa: ASSLGTSGYYNEQF
abundance: many
v_gene: TRBV5-6
j_gene: TRBJ2-1

CDR3aa: ASSGKFDRGGGNEQF
abundance: many
v_gene: TRBV13
j_gene: TRBJ2-1

CDR3aa: ASRVLNEKLF
abundance: .
v_gene: TRBV28
j_gene: TRBJ1-4

CDR3aa: ASTLATSGSYEQY
abundance: .
v_gene: TRBV28
j_gene: .

CDR3aa: ASRDPGIEAF
abundance: .
v_gene: TRBV6-5
j_gene: TRBJ1-1

CDR3aa: ASSPGTSGRDTQY
abundance: .
v_gene: TRBV28
j_gene: TRBJ2-3

CDR3aa: ASSQDFGSLEQY
abundance: .
v_gene: TRBV6-5
j_gene: TRBJ2-7

CDR3aa: ASSYTKGYGYT
abundance: few
v_gene: TRBV6-6
j_gene: TRBJ1-2

CDR3aa: ASIGSGGYEQY
abundance: few
v_gene: TRBV6-5
j_gene: TRBJ2-7

CDR3aa: ASSQDRAGGPWEQF
abundance: .
v_gene: TRBV4-2
j_gene: TRBJ2-1

CDR3aa: ASSLAARIPGELF
abundance: .
v_gene: TRBV11-3
j_gene: TRBJ2-2

CDR3aa: ASKTGRTGELF
abundance: few
v_gene: TRBV11-2
j_gene: TRBJ2-2

CDR3aa: ASSSIQGKYGYT
abundance: .
v_gene: TRBV11-3
j_gene: TRBJ1-2

CDR3aa: SVGPGPRQPQH
abundance: few
v_gene: TRBV29-1
j_gene: TRBJ1-5

CDR3aa: ASSDRAAKNIQY
abundance: many
v_gene: TRBV9
j_gene: TRBJ2-4

CDR3aa: ASSSQGILIYNEQF
abundance: few
v_gene: TRBV28
j_gene: TRBJ2-1

CDR3aa: ASVRGFHSGANVLT
abundance: few
v_gene: TRBV9
j_gene: TRBJ2-6

CDR3aa: ASSLAPFGRVGRQPQH
abundance: .
v_gene: TRBV4-2
j_gene: TRBJ1-5

CDR3aa: ASTPSGNTGELF
abundance: few
v_gene: TRBV5-1
j_gene: TRBJ2-2

CDR3aa: ASSAQGLVQETQY
abundance: few
v_gene: TRBV9
j_gene: TRBJ2-5

CDR3aa: AISRQGVNTEAF
abundance: few
v_gene: TRBV10-3
j_gene: TRBJ1-1

CDR3aa: ASSLQGAHTEAF
abundance: .
v_gene: TRBV7-2
j_gene: TRBJ1-1

CDR3aa: ASSFTHGRVEQY
abundance: .
v_gene: TRBV7-8
j_gene: TRBJ2-7

CDR3aa: ASSSRSGRLGETQY
abundance: .
v_gene: TRBV28
j_gene: TRBJ2-5

CDR3aa: ASNPLAGAQPQH
abundance: few
v_gene: TRBV6-1
j_gene: TRBJ1-5

CDR3aa: ASTSGAGYTDTQY
abundance: few
v_gene: TRBV5-1
j_gene: TRBJ2-3

CDR3aa: ASSQKNTANTEAF
abundance: few
v_gene: TRBV4-2
j_gene: TRBJ1-1